This TCR beta chain was observed in a study of blood T cell repertoires in COVID-19. At the level of the study: Samples taken during acute and convalescent COVID-19 were collected in the United States, Italy and Spain. From T cells, B-cell-depleted T cells, or PBMCs came the material, which was cDNA or gDNA.

V was clipped by 8 bases and J by 5 bases; unmatched bases: 17. The CDR3 spans 16 residues. Germline V CDR1 and CDR2: KGHSH, LQKENI. In assigning cohorts, the study relied on participant-reported clinical history. Per the original data handling: Amplification of reference gene primers was used by the study to estimate nucleated cell counts. The assay was immunoSEQ multiplex PCR, and TCRdb's table has in-frame clones only and misses some. V and J calls and clone size are as listed in that table; D and trimming were resolved from the DNA. The repertoire holds under 500,000 clones, 70% to 90% seen once, with just under 2% in the top ten.

The sequencing input was PBMCs or T cells enriched from blood (not recorded which). The origin of this receptor is a woman aged 18-35 years with acute COVID-19. The V call is TRBV18, the J call TRBJ2-5, with TRBD2 matching 7 bases. CDR3 protein: CASRSTGRLIGETQYF. Written as DNA, the CDR3 is TGTGCCAGCCGCTCCACCGGGAGGCTTATCGGCGAGACCCAGTACTTC. Full variable domain (outside the CDR3, taken from reference TRBV18 and TRBJ2-5): NAGVMQNPRHLVRRRGQEARLRCSPMKGHSHVYWYRQLPEEGLKFMVYLQKENIIDESGMPKERFSAEFPKEGPSILRIQQVVRGDSAAYFCASRSTGRLIGETQYFGPGTRLLVL.